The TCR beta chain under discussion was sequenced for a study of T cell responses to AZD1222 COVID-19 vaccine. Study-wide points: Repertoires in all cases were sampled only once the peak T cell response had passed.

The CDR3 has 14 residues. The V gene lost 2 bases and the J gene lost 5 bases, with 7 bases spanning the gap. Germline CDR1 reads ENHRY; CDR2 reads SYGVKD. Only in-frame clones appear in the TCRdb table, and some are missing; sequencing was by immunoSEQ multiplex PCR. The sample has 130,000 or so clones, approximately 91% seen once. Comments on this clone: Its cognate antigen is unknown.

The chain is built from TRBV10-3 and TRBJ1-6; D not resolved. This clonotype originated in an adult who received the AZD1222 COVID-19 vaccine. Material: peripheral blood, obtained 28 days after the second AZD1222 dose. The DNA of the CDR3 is TGTGCCATCAGTGAGACCAAAGATAATTCACCCCTCCACTTT. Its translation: CAISETKDNSPLHF.